This T cell receptor (beta chain) was retrieved from a study of tumor-infiltrating lymphocytes in primary liver carcinoma (dated by TCRdb to 2016 to 2017). The study in broad terms: Surgical resection was performed in China between 2015 and 2016 on about 5 patients with histopathologically diagnosed primary liver carcinoma. Roughly 3.5 to 7.5 million productive TCRbeta reads were obtained per sample, and no significant difference in read depth was found between tissue types. Of the five patients, three men and two women aged 30 to 69 years, four had hepatocellular carcinoma and one had combined HCC and intrahepatic cholangiocarcinoma. The five patients had tumors of stage T1-T3 N0M0, with maximum diameters ranging from 4.2 to 10 cm. TCRbeta repertoire sequencing, expression microarrays and whole-exome sequencing were combined in the study across five regions of each liver tumor, with adjacent normal tissue and blood also included. Repertoires from technical replicates were highly reproducible, with mean shared-clone rates about 0.86 and correlation coefficients above 0.98. A total of roughly 35 specimens from 5 patients, comprising some 25 tumor regions, 5 adjacent noncancerous liver tissues and 5 peripheral blood samples, were covered by TCRbeta repertoire sequencing.

Blood RNA was extracted from unsorted whole blood with TRIzol reagent; germline DNA came from the DNeasy Blood & Tissue kit. Chronic HBV infection was present in the patients, and the patients were treatment-naive at sampling. Before surgery, roughly 4.2 milliliters of peripheral blood were drawn into K2EDTA tubes. A constant-region primer and ProtoScript II reverse transcriptase were used to reverse-transcribe TCRbeta-specific cDNA from around 480 ng total RNA. The TCRbeta libraries were prepared through three rounds of nested multiplex PCR following a slightly modified ARM-PCR procedure. The first two PCR rounds used multiplex TRBV1-TRBV30 forward primers with a Cbeta reverse primer, each for 10 to 11 cycles. Sample barcodes and Illumina adapters were attached in a final 25-cycle PCR using Deep VentR polymerase. Amplicons of 200-500 bp were gel-purified with a QIAquick gel extraction kit before sequencing. An Illumina HiSeq 2500 was used to sequence the TCRbeta amplicons, generating 250-bp paired-end reads. Concerning the study's data processing: Quality trimming of reads was performed with Trimmomatic v0.33, and paired reads were merged with FLASH v1.2.11 so that full CDR3 sequences could be recovered. V, D and J germline segments were assigned to the rearranged TCRbeta sequences using MiGEC v1.2.1b. Clonotype statistics and Shannon-Wiener diversity indices were calculated with VDJtools v1.0.0. To reduce sampling bias, subsequent analyses other than the diversity analysis used only the 250 most abundant clonotypes in each sample. TCRdb applied fastp at Q25 and MiXCR to the public reads, then kept only in-frame beta chains. A single entry per CDR3 protein holds the most common genes and DNA from its merged rows. In this record, the V and J calls reflect TCRdb's handling and not the investigators' own analysis. The sample records hundreds of thousands of distinct CDR3 sequences, approximately 60% of which are singletons. Jointly, the top ten make up approximately 9.4% of the sample.

Concerning this clonotype itself: Its target antigen remains unknown. No base quality values were provided; no much bigger clone lies one nucleotide off.

Summary of the overall study and its limitations: Since the samples were bulk and unsorted, there was no way to compare CD4+ and CD8+ T cell repertoires. Compared with blood, tumors had a significantly larger share of the repertoire taken up by the top 250 clones (p = 0.039). Only the TCR beta chain was sequenced, which likely underestimates true repertoire diversity because unpaired alpha chains were not captured. With just a handful of patients in the study, the authors point out that the findings should be validated in a larger study. Repertoire overlap was found to be higher between tumor regions (mean approximately 35%) than between tumor-adjacent (around 17%) or tumor-blood (about 15%) pairs, consistent with antigen-driven expansion.

Clipping removes 4 bases from V and 10 bases from J, with 14 as the unmatched junction base count. Via the germline V gene, CDR1 is SGHRS and CDR2 YFSETQ. From the cysteine through the phenylalanine, the CDR3 covers 15 amino acids. Solely the CDR3 DNA is kept, with 45 bases framed from the first base. The origin of this receptor is a man aged 35-49 years with primary liver carcinoma and hepatitis B virus infection. The chain is encoded by TRBV5-1 joined to TRBJ2-1; 7 central nucleotides agree with TRBD1. Input material: peripheral blood. The CDR3 region has the sequence CASSLPTGSSYEQFF. The DNA sequence reads TGCGCCAGCAGCCTTCCGACAGGGAGCTCCTACGAGCAGTTCTTC.